A single sample is the source of the 24 T cell receptor beta chains below, sequenced in a study of blood T cell repertoires in COVID-19. Only in-frame clones appear in the TCRdb table, and some are missing; sequencing was by immunoSEQ multiplex PCR. The repertoire consists of under 200,000 clones, with roughly 90% occurring once and the leading ten covering around 6.7%. Input material: PBMCs or T cells enriched from blood (not recorded which). Source of these receptors: a woman aged 45-60 years who had recovered from COVID-19.

The chain combines TRBV6-1 with TRBJ1-5; no clear D gene. The ends were cut back, 1 base at V and 0 bases at J, with 10 bases in the middle. The germline CDR1 and CDR2 sequences are MNHNS and SASEGT. This CDR3 is 16 amino acids long. The CDR3 here is CASSEDYGNSNQPQHF. CDR3 nucleotide sequence: TGTGCCAGCAGTGAAGATTACGGGAATAGCAATCAGCCCCAGCATTTT.

The chain carries TRBV9 and TRBJ2-3; TRBD2 is a possible D gene (5 bases). There are 14 residues in the CDR3. The germline V gene encodes CDR1 SGDLS and CDR2 YYNGEE. V was clipped by 4 bases and J by 3 bases, with 12 bases between them. CDR3 amino acids: CASSRDNPTDTQYF. The DNA of the CDR3 is TGTGCCAGCAGCCGGGATAACCCTACAGATACGCAGTATTTT.

The chain is built from TRBV27 and TRBJ1-1, with TRBD1 matching over 9 bases. V was pared by 0 bases and J by 4 bases, with 6 bases of the junction left unmatched. Germline V gene data show CDR1 as MNHEY and CDR2 as SMNVEV (reference sequence). The length of the CDR3 is 16 residues. DNA of the CDR3: TGTGCCAGCAGTTTATCTTTGGGACAGGGAGTCACTGAAGCTTTCTTT. Translated, it gives CASSLSLGQGVTEAFF.

Comments on this clone: Mismatch with germline at one junction end may stem from a read error. This sequence joins TRBV7-7 and TRBJ2-7, with 8 bases identical to TRBD2. This CDR3 is 16 amino acids long. Germline CDR1 SSHAT, CDR2 FNYEAQ (reference sequence). The CDR3 spells CASSRGLAELSYEQYF. CDR3 nucleotides: TGTGCTAGCAGCCGTGGACTAGCAGAACTTTCCTACGAGCAGTACTTC. Based on the CDR3 plus reference TRBV7-7 and TRBJ2-7, the full variable domain is GAGVSQSPRYKVTKRGQDVTLRCDPISSHATLYWYQQALGQGPEFLTYFNYEAQPDKSGLPSDRFSAERPEGSISTLTIQRTEQRDSAMYRCASSRGLAELSYEQYFGPGTRLTVT.

This clone was detected only once. The chain recombines TRBV18 with TRBJ1-4; 9 bases agree with TRBD1. V shed 5 bases, J shed 7 bases, and the junction held 5 bases outside the gene matches. This CDR3 is 14 amino acids long. Per germline, CDR1 KGHSH and CDR2 LQKENI. The CDR3 coding sequence is TGTGCCAGCTCATCGGACAGGGGAGGTGAAAAACTGTTTTTT. Translation: CASSSDRGGEKLFF.

V gene TRBV7-9 combines with J gene TRBJ2-4; maybe TRBD1 (6 bases). Germline CDR1 is SEHNR and CDR2 is FQNEAQ (reference sequence). The CDR3 contains 15 residues. Deletions cut 3 bases from V and 6 bases from J, with 15 bases between. CDR3 sequence: CASSFGGSGANIQYF. CDR3 in DNA: TGTGCCAGCAGCTTTGGGGGCAGTGGGGCAAACATTCAGTACTTC.

The chain uses TRBV4-2 and TRBJ1-4, with TRBD1 as a possible D gene (6 bases). CDR1 and CDR2 from the germline V gene are LGHNA and YNFKEQ. The CDR3 is 15 amino acids. V was trimmed by 0 bases and J by 8 bases, leaving 13 bases between them. The CDR3 DNA is TGTGCCAGCAGCCAAGAAGCAGGGGATGGCGAAAAACTGTTTTTT. It yields the protein CASSQEAGDGEKLFF.

The chain employs TRBV7-9 and TRBJ2-1; 7 bases map to TRBD2. V was pared by 1 base and J by 6 bases, with 12 bases of the junction left unmatched. Germline lookup yields CDR1 SEHNR and CDR2 FQNEAQ (reference sequence). The CDR3 consists of 17 residues. Here the CDR3 DNA reads TGTGCCAGCAGCTTAGTCCCGTCAGGGAGGGTCTCCAATGAGCAGTTCTTC. As protein: CASSLVPSGRVSNEQFF.

The chain combines TRBV9 with TRBJ2-1; 11 bases are shared with TRBD2. Germline loops: CDR1 SGDLS, CDR2 YYNGEE. This CDR3 is 16 amino acids long. V gave up 4 bases and J gave up 2 bases; unmatched junction bases: 5. The CDR3 DNA follows: TGTGCCAGCAGCCTTATAGCGGGGGGGGCCTACAATGAGCAGTTCTTC. It is translated as CASSLIAGGAYNEQFF.

The CDR3 region has the DNA TGTGCCAGCCTCCAATCGTTTGAGACAGATACGCAGTATTTT. Protein sequence: CASLQSFETDTQYF. The chain uses TRBV2 and TRBJ2-3; no reliable D call. In germline, CDR1 is SNHLY, CDR2 FYNNEI. The CDR3 is 14 amino acids. Trimming stripped 8 bases from V and 3 bases from J, with 15 bases between.

V usage is TRBV5-6 and J usage is TRBJ2-2, with a tentative D call TRBD1 (5 bases). The CDR3 has 14 amino acids. The germline V gene has CDR1 SGHDT and CDR2 YYEEEE. V shed 1 base and J shed 6 bases, with 10 bases lying between them. This CDR3 reads CASSLYAGPGELFF. The CDR3 DNA reads TGTGCCAGCAGCTTGTATGCAGGGCCCGGGGAGCTGTTTTTT.

Concerning this clone itself: The junction differs from germline at one of its ends, possibly a read error. The chain combines TRBV6-1 with TRBJ2-1; 7 bases map to TRBD1. The germline CDR1 and CDR2 sequences are MNHNS and SASEGT. The CDR3 is 13 amino acids. CDR3 sequence (DNA): TGTGCCAGCAGTGCCATCGACAGGGCCGAGAGAATCTTC. It specifies CASSAIDRAERIF.

The chain couples TRBV6-6 to TRBJ1-2; 7 bases line up with TRBD1. The germline V gene has CDR1 MNHNY and CDR2 SVGAGI (reference sequence). The length of the CDR3 is 15 residues. J was trimmed by 0 bases and V by 6 bases; bases with no gene match: 7. CDR3 amino acids: CASSRIQGANYGYTF. The DNA of the CDR3 is TGTGCCAGCAGCCGAATTCAGGGGGCTAACTATGGCTACACCTTC.

This chain connects TRBV11-3 to TRBJ2-3; perhaps TRBD2 as D (6 bases). The CDR3 extends over 15 amino acids. Germline CDR1 is SGHNT and CDR2 is YENEEA. V was pared by 1 base and J by 5 bases, with 13 bases between. CDR3 sequence: CASSLGSQGGDTQYF. CDR3 bases: TGTGCCAGCAGCTTAGGTTCGCAGGGAGGAGATACGCAGTATTTT.

J is TRBJ2-5 and V is TRBV27; 7 nucleotides align to TRBD2. CDR3 length equals 16 residues. With V trimmed by 3 bases and J by 0 bases, 7 bases remained unmatched. The germline V gene encodes CDR1 MNHEY and CDR2 SMNVEV (reference sequence). This chain's CDR3 is CASSFQGRGYQETQYF. CDR3 sequence (DNA): TGTGCCAGCAGTTTCCAAGGGCGGGGGTACCAAGAGACCCAGTACTTC.

This clone was observed once. This chain uses TRBV24-1 with TRBJ2-2; 10 bases map to TRBD1. The germline V gene has CDR1 KGHDR and CDR2 SFDVKD. V lost 4 bases to trimming and J lost 7 bases; unmatched junction nucleotides: 8. CDR3 length: 16 residues. The DNA for the CDR3 is TGTGCCACCAGTGACACCGGGACAGGGGTTTTCGGGGAGCTGTTTTTT. Its protein product is CATSDTGTGVFGELFF.

The chain employs TRBV3-1 (or the pseudogene TRBV3-2) and TRBJ2-7; D may be TRBD1 (6 bases). Germline assignment: CDR1 LGHDT and CDR2 YNNKEL (reference sequence). Trimming left V 8 bases short and J 2 bases short, with 22 bases between. The CDR3 runs to 16 residues. This chain's CDR3 is CASGSWGSEGAYEQYF. CDR3 nucleotides: TGTGCCAGCGGTAGTTGGGGGAGTGAGGGGGCCTACGAGCAGTACTTC.

The chain joins TRBV12-3 or TRBV12-4 to TRBJ1-6, with D uncertain. Trimming removed 1 base at V and 9 bases at J, with 7 bases between. The CDR3 runs to 13 residues. CDR3 nucleotide sequence: TGTGCCAGCAGTTTAGTTCTGAGTTCACCCCTCCACTTT. This encodes CASSLVLSSPLHF.

This sequence joins TRBV6-1 and TRBJ1-5, with D unresolved. V gave up 0 bases and J gave up 3 bases, with 12 bases separating them. This CDR3 is built from 16 residues. Germline-derived CDR1 and CDR2 are MNHNS and SASEGT. The CDR3 sequence is CASSEARGPNNQPQHF. CDR3 sequence (DNA): TGTGCCAGCAGTGAAGCCCGAGGGCCGAACAATCAGCCCCAGCATTTT.

V is TRBV4-3 and J is TRBJ1-1, with TRBD1 as a possible D gene (5 bases). The CDR3 covers 17 residues. The ends were cut back, 1 base at V and 1 base at J, with 16 bases in the middle. The germline V gene has CDR1 LGHNA and CDR2 YSLEER. The DNA for the CDR3 is TGCGCCAGCAGCCAAGTCGTCAGGGCCCCGGGGAACACTGAAGCTTTCTTT. This encodes CASSQVVRAPGNTEAFF.

V and J are TRBV6-2 or TRBV6-3 and TRBJ1-1, with 10 nucleotides matching TRBD1. The ends lost 4 bases at V and 1 base at J; junction bases unmatched: 9. The CDR3 is made up of 17 amino acids. Germline assignment: CDR1 MNHEY and CDR2 SVGEGT. In nucleotides, the CDR3 is TGTGCCAGCAGTTCGCTCAGGACAGGGGGACGGAACACTGAAGCTTTCTTT. Protein sequence: CASSSLRTGGRNTEAFF.

The genes are TRBV21-1 and TRBJ1-1. TRBV21-1 corresponds to a pseudogene. CDR3 size: 17 residues. The CDR3 loop is CASSRLVNPTVNTEAFF. In DNA, the CDR3 is TGTGCCAGCAGCAGACTCGTTAACCCGACGGTGAACACTGAAGCTTTCTTT.

The J gene is TRBJ2-2, the V gene TRBV2, with D possibly matching TRBD1 (6 bases). Trimming cost V 7 bases and J 4 bases, with 16 bases left between them. The CDR3 sequence is 15 residues long. From germline, CDR1 is SNHLY and CDR2 FYNNEI. The chain's CDR3 is CASKISGVGTGELFF. CDR3 DNA sequence: TGTGCCAGCAAAATTTCAGGGGTAGGCACCGGGGAGCTGTTTTTT.

This chain uses TRBV11-3 with TRBJ1-4; perhaps TRBD1 as D (6 bases). This CDR3 contains 14 residues. Germline loops: CDR1 SGHNT, CDR2 YENEEA. V was clipped by 5 bases and J by 4 bases, with 11 bases between them. The CDR3 DNA follows: TGTGCCAGCAGCGAGGACAGCGTTAATGAAAAACTGTTTTTT. Amino acid sequence: CASSEDSVNEKLFF.